This TCR beta chain was sequenced for a study of T cells in Graves' hyperthyroidism and ophthalmopathy. The overall study: Peripheral blood was drawn at first diagnosis, prior to all treatment. Findings and limits, study-wide: A 13 V-J model separated ophthalmopathy from stable hyperthyroidism. Most clonotypes expanded in thyroid above 0.001 were likewise present in blood.

In regard to this clonotype: Its antigen remains unidentified. Because it lacks the conserved phenylalanine or tryptophan at the end, this CDR3 is likely a read error.

Exclusion of patients followed from uncontrolled infection, other autoimmune disease, pregnancy or lactation. Germline lookup yields CDR1 LNHDA and CDR2 SQIVND (reference sequence). The CDR3 is made up of 12 amino acids. Researchers took RNA transcripts and amplified the TCR beta CDR3 regions from them. The HTBI primer set was used in a first-round RT-PCR of the TCR CDR3. TCRdb processed the multiplex PCR reads anew with MiXCR; each CDR3 protein has one entry. This sample has around 56,000 distinct CDR3 sequences; roughly 50% occur once, and the top ten carry 3.3%. The chain couples TRBV19 to TRBJ1-2; D is undetermined. The source is a woman aged 55-70 years with Graves' ophthalmopathy. Sample: blood. The CDR3 loop is CASLNGYYGYTL. The CDR3 DNA reads as TGTGCCAGCCTTAACGGTTACTATGGATACACCTTG.